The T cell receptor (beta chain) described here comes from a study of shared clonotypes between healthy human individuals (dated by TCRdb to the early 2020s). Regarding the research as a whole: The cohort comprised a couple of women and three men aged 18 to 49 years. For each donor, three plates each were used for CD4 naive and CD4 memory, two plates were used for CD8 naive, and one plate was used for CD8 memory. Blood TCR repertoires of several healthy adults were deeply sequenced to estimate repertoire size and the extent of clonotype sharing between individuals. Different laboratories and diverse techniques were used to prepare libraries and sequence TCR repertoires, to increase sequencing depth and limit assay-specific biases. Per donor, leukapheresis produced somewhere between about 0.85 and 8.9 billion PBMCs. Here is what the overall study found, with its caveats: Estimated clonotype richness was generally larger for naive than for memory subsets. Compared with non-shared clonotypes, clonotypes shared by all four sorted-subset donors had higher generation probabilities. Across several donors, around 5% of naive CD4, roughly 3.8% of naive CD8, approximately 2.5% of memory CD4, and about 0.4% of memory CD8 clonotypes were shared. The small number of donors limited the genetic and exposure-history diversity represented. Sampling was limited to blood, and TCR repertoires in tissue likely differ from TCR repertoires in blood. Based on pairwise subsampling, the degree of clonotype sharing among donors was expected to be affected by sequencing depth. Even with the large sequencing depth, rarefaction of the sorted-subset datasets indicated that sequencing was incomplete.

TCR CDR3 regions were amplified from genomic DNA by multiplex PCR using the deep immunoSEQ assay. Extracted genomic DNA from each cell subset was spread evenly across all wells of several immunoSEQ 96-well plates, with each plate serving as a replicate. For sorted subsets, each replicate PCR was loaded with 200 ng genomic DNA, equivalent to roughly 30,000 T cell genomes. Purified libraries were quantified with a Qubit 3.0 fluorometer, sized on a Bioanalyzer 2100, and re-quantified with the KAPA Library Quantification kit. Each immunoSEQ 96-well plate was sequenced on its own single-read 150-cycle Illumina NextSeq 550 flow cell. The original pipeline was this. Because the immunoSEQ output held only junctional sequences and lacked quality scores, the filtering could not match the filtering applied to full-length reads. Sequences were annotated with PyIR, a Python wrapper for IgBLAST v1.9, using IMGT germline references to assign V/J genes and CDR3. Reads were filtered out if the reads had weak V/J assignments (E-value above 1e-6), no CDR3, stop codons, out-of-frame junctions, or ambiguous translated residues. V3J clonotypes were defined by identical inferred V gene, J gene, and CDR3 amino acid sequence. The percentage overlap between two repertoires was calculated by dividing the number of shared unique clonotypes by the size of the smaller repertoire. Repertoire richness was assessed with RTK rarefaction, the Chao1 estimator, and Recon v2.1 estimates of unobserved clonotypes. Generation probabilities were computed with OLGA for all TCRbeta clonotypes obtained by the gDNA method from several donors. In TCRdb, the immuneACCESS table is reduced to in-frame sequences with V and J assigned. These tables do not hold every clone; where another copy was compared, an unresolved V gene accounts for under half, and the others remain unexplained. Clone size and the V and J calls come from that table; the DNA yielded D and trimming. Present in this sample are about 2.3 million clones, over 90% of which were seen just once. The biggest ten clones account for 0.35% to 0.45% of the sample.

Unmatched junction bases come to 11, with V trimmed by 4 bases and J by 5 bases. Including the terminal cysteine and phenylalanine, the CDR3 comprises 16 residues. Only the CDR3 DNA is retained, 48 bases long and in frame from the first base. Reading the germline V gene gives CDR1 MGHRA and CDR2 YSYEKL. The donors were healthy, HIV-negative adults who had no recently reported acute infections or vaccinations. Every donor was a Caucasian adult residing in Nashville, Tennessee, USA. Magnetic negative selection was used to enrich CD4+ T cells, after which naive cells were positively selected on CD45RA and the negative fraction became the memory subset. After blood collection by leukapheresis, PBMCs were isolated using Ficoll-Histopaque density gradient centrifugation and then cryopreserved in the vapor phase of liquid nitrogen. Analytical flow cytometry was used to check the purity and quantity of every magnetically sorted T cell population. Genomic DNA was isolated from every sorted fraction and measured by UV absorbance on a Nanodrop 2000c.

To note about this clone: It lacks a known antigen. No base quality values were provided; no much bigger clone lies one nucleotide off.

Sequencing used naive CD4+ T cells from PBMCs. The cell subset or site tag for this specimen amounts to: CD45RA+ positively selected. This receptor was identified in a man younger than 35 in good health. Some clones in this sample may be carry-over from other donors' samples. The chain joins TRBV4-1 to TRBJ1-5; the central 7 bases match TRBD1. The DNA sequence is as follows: TGCGCCAGCAGCCGCTTTCCGGGACAGCCTCATCAGCCCCAGCATTTT. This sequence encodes CASSRFPGQPHQPQHF.